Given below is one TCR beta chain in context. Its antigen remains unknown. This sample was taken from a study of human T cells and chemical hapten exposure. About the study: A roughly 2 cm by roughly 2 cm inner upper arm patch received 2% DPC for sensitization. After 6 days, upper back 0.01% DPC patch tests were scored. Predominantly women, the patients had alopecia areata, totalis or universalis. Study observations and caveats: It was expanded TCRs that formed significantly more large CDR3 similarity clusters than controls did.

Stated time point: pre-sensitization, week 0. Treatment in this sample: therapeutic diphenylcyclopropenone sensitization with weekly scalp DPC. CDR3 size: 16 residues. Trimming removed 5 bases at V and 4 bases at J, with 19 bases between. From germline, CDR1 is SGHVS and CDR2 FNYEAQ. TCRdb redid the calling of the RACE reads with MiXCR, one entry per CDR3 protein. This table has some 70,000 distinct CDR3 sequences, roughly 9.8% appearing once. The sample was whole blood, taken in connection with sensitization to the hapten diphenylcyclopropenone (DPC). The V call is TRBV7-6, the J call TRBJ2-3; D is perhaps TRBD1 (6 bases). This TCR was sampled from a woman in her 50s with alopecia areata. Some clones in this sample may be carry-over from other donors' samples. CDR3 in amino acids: CASSPRDTIKADTQYF. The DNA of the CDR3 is TGTGCCAGCAGCCCCCGGGACACCATAAAGGCAGATACGCAGTATTTT.